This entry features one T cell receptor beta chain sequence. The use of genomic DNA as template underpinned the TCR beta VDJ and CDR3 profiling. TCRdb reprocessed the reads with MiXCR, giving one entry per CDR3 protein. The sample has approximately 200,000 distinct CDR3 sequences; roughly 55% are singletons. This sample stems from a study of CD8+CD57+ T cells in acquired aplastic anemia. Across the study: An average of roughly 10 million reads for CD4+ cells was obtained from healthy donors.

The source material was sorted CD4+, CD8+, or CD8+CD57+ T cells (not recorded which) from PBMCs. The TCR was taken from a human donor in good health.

As DNA, the CDR3 is TGTGCCAGCAGCTTATATCTGGGGGGTGGCGAGCAGTACTTC. Protein sequence: CASSLYLGGGEQYF. The chain links TRBV5-6 to TRBJ2-7; D may be TRBD2 (6 bases). Germline V gene lookup returns CDR1 SGHDT and CDR2 YYEEEE. Trimming stripped 2 bases from V and 6 bases from J, with 15 bases between. The CDR3 has 14 amino acids.